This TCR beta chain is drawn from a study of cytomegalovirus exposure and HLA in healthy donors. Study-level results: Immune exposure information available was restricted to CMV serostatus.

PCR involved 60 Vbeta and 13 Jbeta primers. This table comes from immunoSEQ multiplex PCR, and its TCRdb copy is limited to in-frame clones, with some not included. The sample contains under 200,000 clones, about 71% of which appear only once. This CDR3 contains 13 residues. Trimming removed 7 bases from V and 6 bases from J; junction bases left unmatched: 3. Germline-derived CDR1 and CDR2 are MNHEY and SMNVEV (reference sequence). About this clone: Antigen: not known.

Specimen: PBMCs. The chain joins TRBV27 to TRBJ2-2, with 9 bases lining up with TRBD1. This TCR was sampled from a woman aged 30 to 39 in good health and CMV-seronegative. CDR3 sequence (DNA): TGTGCCAGCACCCGACAGGGGGCCGGGGAGCTGTTTTTT. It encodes CASTRQGAGELFF.